This TCR beta chain is drawn from a study of control samples from healthy donors and cancer patients. V lost 5 bases, J lost 1 base, and 6 bases stayed unmatched. The germline V gene encodes CDR1 SGHAT and CDR2 FQDESV (reference sequence). The CDR3 consists of 15 residues. This table comes from immunoSEQ multiplex PCR, and its TCRdb copy is limited to in-frame clones, with some not included. Of 130,000 or so clones listed, roughly nine tenths are singletons. The origin of this receptor is a man aged 18 to 29 in good health. The chain carries TRBV11-1 and TRBJ1-1, with 8 positions matching TRBD1. Sequenced: blood. CDR3 coding DNA: TGTGCCAGCAGCCCAGGGGGGACAGGGAACACTGAAGCTTTCTTT. Protein product: CASSPGGTGNTEAFF.